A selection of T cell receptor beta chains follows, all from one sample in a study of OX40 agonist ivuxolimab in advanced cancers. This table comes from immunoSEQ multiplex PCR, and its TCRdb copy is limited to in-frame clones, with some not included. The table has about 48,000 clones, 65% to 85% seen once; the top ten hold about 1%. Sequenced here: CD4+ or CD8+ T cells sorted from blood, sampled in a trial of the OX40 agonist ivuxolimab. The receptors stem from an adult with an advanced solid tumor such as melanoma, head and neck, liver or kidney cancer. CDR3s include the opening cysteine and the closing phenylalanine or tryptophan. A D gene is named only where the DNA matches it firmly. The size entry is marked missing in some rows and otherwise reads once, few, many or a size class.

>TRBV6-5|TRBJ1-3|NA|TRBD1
CASSWTGKRGNTIYF
TGTGCCAGCAGTTGGACAGGGAAGAGGGGAAACACCATATATTTT
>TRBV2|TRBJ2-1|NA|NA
CASSDGGLSYNEQFF
TGTGCCAGCAGTGACGGGGGGCTCTCCTACAATGAGCAGTTCTTC
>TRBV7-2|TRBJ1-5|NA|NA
CASSFRRGGSNQPQHF
TGTGCCAGCAGCTTTAGGAGGGGAGGGAGCAATCAGCCCCAGCATTTT
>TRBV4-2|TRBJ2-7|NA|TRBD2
CASSRNSRGGSYEQYF
TGTGCCAGCAGCCGTAACAGTCGCGGGGGTTCCTACGAGCAGTACTTC
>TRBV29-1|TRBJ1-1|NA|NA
CSVEVVGGRSNWDTEAFF
TGCAGCGTTGAAGTGGTAGGGGGTCGCAGTAATTGGGACACTGAAGCTTTCTTT
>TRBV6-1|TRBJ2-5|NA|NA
CASSLDRQETQYF
TGTGCCAGCAGCTTGGACAGACAAGAGACCCAGTACTTC
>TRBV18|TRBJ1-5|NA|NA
CASSSLGALSDRGQPQHF
TGTGCCAGCTCATCTCTCGGCGCCCTCAGCGACCGGGGTCAGCCCCAGCATTTT
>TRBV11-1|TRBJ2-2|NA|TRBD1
CASSLDGTDTGELFF
TGTGCCAGCAGCTTAGATGGGACAGACACCGGGGAGCTGTTTTTT
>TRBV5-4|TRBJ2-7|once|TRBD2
CASSRLAGGHWEQYF
TGTGCCAGCAGCCGACTAGCGGGGGGCCATTGGGAGCAGTACTTC
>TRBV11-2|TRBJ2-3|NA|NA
CASSLDTDTQYF
TGTGCCAGCAGCTTAGATACAGATACGCAGTATTTT
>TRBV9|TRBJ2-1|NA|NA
CASSVAILGTYNEQFF
TGTGCCAGCAGCGTAGCTATTCTAGGGACCTACAATGAGCAGTTCTTC
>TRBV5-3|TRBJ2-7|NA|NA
CARSPPLRGPYEQYF
TGTGCCAGAAGCCCCCCTTTGCGGGGGCCCTACGAGCAGTACTTC
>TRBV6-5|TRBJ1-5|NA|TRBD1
CASSPEKGANQPQHF
TGTGCCAGCAGCCCCGAAAAGGGGGCTAATCAGCCCCAGCATTTT
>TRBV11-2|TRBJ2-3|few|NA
CASSLVVISTDTQYF
TGTGCCAGCAGCTTAGTGGTGATCAGCACAGATACGCAGTATTTT
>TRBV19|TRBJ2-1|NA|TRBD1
CATSQDREKQFF
TGTGCCACATCCCAGGACAGGGAAAAGCAGTTCTTC
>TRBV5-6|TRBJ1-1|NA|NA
CASRRRPTGNAEAFF
TGTGCCAGCCGTCGAAGGCCCACAGGGAACGCTGAAGCTTTCTTT
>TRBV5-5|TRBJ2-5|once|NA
CASSPGGRYETQYF
TGTGCCAGCAGCCCCGGGGGGCGGTATGAGACCCAGTACTTC
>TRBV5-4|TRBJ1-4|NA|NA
CASSLDPGSGEKLFF
TGTGCCAGCAGCTTGGATCCGGGAAGCGGAGAAAAACTGTTTTTT
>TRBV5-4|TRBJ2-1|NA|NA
CASSRGNEQFF
TGTGCCAGCAGCAGAGGCAATGAGCAGTTCTTC
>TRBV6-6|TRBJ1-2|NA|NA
CASSWDLNYGYTF
TGTGCCAGCAGTTGGGATCTAAACTATGGCTACACCTTC
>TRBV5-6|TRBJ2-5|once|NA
CASRYGQETQYF
TGTGCCAGCAGATACGGTCAAGAGACCCAGTACTTC
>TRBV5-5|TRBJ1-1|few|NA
CASSSGPFGNTEAFF
TGTGCCAGCAGCTCCGGACCTTTCGGGAACACTGAAGCTTTCTTT
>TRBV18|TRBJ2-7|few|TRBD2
CASSPSGGPGEQYF
TGTGCCAGCTCACCTAGCGGGGGGCCTGGTGAGCAGTACTTC
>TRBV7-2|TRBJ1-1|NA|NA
CASSPERGIAFF
TGTGCCAGCAGCCCTGAGCGGGGGATAGCTTTCTTT
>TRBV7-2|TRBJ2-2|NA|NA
CASSLALMTGELFF
TGTGCCAGCAGCTTAGCGCTGATGACCGGGGAGCTGTTTTTT
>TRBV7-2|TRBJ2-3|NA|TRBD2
CASSLARTSGGTADTQYF
TGTGCCAGCAGCTTAGCGCGGACTAGCGGGGGCACCGCGGATACGCAGTATTTT
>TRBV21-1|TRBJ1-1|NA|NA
CASSKRALRGNTEAFF
TGTGCCAGCAGCAAAAGGGCACTGAGGGGGAACACTGAAGCCTTCTTT
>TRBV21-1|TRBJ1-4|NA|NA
CASSKGGSGTGDEKLFF
TGTGCCAGCAGCAAAGGGGGCTCCGGGACAGGGGATGAAAAACTGTTTTTT
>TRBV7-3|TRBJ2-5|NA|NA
CASSSSVQETQYF
TGTGCCAGCAGCAGTAGCGTCCAGGAGACCCAGTACTTC
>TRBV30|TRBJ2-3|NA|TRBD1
CAWSVQQGAWAQYF
TGTGCCTGGAGTGTACAACAGGGGGCTTGGGCGCAGTATTTT
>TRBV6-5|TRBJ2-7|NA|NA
CASTLGYEQYF
TGTGCCAGCACCCTCGGGTACGAGCAGTACTTC
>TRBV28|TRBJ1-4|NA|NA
CASSLLGRNNEKLFF
TGTGCCAGCAGTTTATTGGGCAGGAATAATGAAAAACTGTTTTTT
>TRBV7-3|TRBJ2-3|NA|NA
CASSNGGRRQYF
TGTGCCAGCAGCAATGGGGGACGCCGGCAGTATTTT
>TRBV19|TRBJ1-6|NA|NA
CASSIRNSPLHF
TGTGCCAGTAGTATAAGAAATTCACCCCTCCACTTT
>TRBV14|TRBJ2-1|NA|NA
CASSQGWRIYSYNEQFF
TGTGCCAGCAGCCAAGGTTGGCGTATTTACTCCTACAATGAGCAGTTCTTC
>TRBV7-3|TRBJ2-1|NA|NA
CASSPEEGLGQFF
TGTGCCAGCAGCCCAGAGGAGGGGCTAGGGCAGTTCTTC
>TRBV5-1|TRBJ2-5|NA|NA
CASSTSGIGETQYF
NA
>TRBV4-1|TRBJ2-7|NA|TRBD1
CASSHQDRAGEQYF
TGCGCCAGCAGCCATCAGGACAGGGCGGGAGAGCAGTACTTC
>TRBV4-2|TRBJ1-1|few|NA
CASSQATARMNTEAFF
TGTGCCAGCAGCCAAGCCACGGCTCGGATGAACACTGAAGCTTTCTTT